A single sample gave rise to the 20 T cell receptor beta chains below, sequenced in a study of CD8+CD57+ T cells in acquired aplastic anemia. Selection for sequencing was limited to patients who had shown CD8+CD57+ cell expansion by flow cytometry. Profiles of TCR beta VDJ and CDR3 were generated from a genomic DNA template. TCRdb reprocessed the reads via MiXCR and lists one record per CDR3 protein. There are 100,000 to 150,000 distinct CDR3 sequences in the sample; 50% to 60% occur only once, and roughly 30% lies in the top ten. Source material: sorted CD4+, CD8+, or CD8+CD57+ T cells (not recorded which) from PBMCs. Receptors originate from a human donor with aplastic anemia.

This clonotype came up a few times. The chain has TRBV2 and TRBJ1-6; 7 bases are shared with TRBD1. Germline V gives CDR1 SNHLY, CDR2 FYNNEI. The CDR3 covers 14 residues. The junction had 6 bases not matched to a gene; V was cut back by 3 bases and J by 10 bases. The CDR3 loop reads CASSDWDSVSPLHF. The CDR3 DNA reads TGTGCCAGCAGTGATTGGGACAGTGTATCACCCCTCCACTTT.

This clonotype appeared a single time. The V gene is TRBV2, the J gene TRBJ1-5; 8 bases fit TRBD1. CDR1 SNHLY and CDR2 FYNNEI come from the germline V gene. This CDR3 is built from 14 residues. With V trimmed by 6 bases and J by 6 bases, 7 bases remained unmatched. CDR3 in DNA: TGTGCCAGCAGGCTCGGACAGGGAATTCAGCCCCAGCATTTT. Encoded protein: CASRLGQGIQPQHF. Combining the CDR3 with reference TRBV2 and TRBJ1-5 gives the whole variable domain EPEVTQTPSHQVTQMGQEVILRCVPISNHLYFYWYRQILGQKVEFLVSFYNNEISEKSEIFDDQFSVERPDGSNFTLKIRSTKLEDSAMYFCASRLGQGIQPQHFGDGTRLSIL.

Concerning this clonotype itself: The junction does not match germline at one end; this may be a read error. This rearrangement joins TRBV20-1 to TRBJ2-1, with 10 positions matching TRBD2. Germline V gives CDR1 DFQATT, CDR2 SNEGSKA (reference sequence). This CDR3 has 13 residues. The DNA for the CDR3 is TGCAGTGCTACTAGCGGGGGAAACAATGAGCAGTTTTTC. Protein sequence: CSATSGGNNEQFF.

With regard to this clonotype: It may be a read error: a sequence one base away is much more abundant. The chain uses TRBV7-8 and TRBJ2-6, with D possibly TRBD1 on 5 matching bases. Germline V gene lookup returns CDR1 SGHVS and CDR2 FQNEAQ. This CDR3 region has 13 residues. For the CDR3, the DNA is TGTGCCAGCGGTTTTCTTGGGGCCGACGTCCTGACTTTC. It is translated as CASGFLGADVLTF. The whole variable domain, filled in from reference TRBV7-8 and TRBJ2-6, reads GAGVSQSPRYKVAKRGQDVALRCDPISGHVSLFWYQQALGQGPEFLTYFQNEAQLDKSGLPSDRFFAERPEGSVSTLKIQRTQQEDSAVYLCASGFLGADVLTFGAGSRLTVL.

This clonotype was seen more than once but under ten times. The chain uses TRBV4-2 and TRBJ1-6; 9 nucleotides agree with TRBD1. V dropped 4 bases and J dropped 6; count of bases not matched to a gene: 1. The CDR3 loop spans 14 amino acids. Germline lookup yields CDR1 LGHNA and CDR2 YNFKEQ. CDR3 loop: CASSRDRVNSPLHF. The DNA for the CDR3 is TGTGCCAGCAGCCGGGACAGGGTTAATTCACCCCTCCACTTT.

The chain couples TRBV19 to TRBJ2-1; possibly TRBD2 for D (6 bases). Germline V CDR1 and CDR2: LNHDA, SQIVND (reference sequence). This CDR3 contains 15 residues. V gave up 7 bases and J gave up 1 base, with 14 bases separating them. CDR3 region: CASTAGGKSYNEQFF. The CDR3 nucleotides are TGTGCCAGTACCGCCGGGGGTAAATCCTACAATGAGCAGTTCTTC.

J is TRBJ1-3 and V is TRBV19; D not certain. The V end was cut by 1 base, the J end by 0 bases, with 1 base between. In germline, CDR1 is LNHDA, CDR2 SQIVND (reference sequence). The CDR3 covers 13 residues. CDR3 amino acids: CASSIGSGNTIYF. In nucleotides, the CDR3 is TGTGCCAGTAGTATAGGCTCTGGAAACACCATATATTTT.

The rearrangement joins TRBV19 to TRBJ1-1, with D tentatively TRBD1 (6 bases). The CDR3 length is 13 residues. Trimming cost V 9 bases and J 4 bases, with 15 bases left between them. CDR1 is LNHDA and CDR2 is SQIVND in the germline V gene (reference sequence). This CDR3 reads CASTWTVGTEAFF. In nucleotides, the CDR3 is TGTGCCAGCACCTGGACAGTCGGCACTGAAGCTTTCTTT.

This clonotype was picked up a small number of times. The chain couples TRBV10-3 to TRBJ1-2, with D unclear. The CDR3 runs to 13 residues. Looked up from germline, CDR1 is ENHRY and CDR2 is SYGVKD. Trimming took off 2 bases at V and 6 bases at J, with 10 bases between the two ends. The CDR3, as DNA: TGTGCCATCAGTGAGGCCAGCCTGGATGGCTACACCTTC. It translates to CAISEASLDGYTF.

The chain couples TRBV10-3 to TRBJ2-6; D remains unclear. Germline V gene lookup returns CDR1 ENHRY and CDR2 SYGVKD. CDR3 length equals 16 residues. The ends were cut back, 1 base at V and 0 bases at J, with 7 bases in the middle. The CDR3 loop reads CAISELGGSGANVLTF. The DNA for the CDR3 is TGTGCCATCAGTGAGTTGGGCGGCTCTGGGGCCAACGTCCTGACTTTC.

This clonotype appeared many times. CDR3 bases: TGTGCCAGCACGTCGACTAGCGCCACAGATACGCAGTATTTT. It specifies CASTSTSATDTQYF. The chain uses TRBV2 and TRBJ2-3; TRBD2 agrees at 8 bases. V lost 7 bases, J lost 2 bases, and 5 bases stayed unmatched. This CDR3 has 14 residues. Germline assignment: CDR1 SNHLY and CDR2 FYNNEI.

This chain connects TRBV2 to TRBJ2-7; unclear D gene. Trimming shortened V by 0 bases and J by 3 bases, and 3 bases separated the two germline ends. The CDR3 loop spans 12 amino acids. Germline V gene data show CDR1 as SNHLY and CDR2 as FYNNEI. The CDR3 region is CASSEAVYEQYF. The CDR3 nucleotides are TGTGCCAGCAGTGAAGCAGTCTACGAGCAGTACTTC.

The genes are TRBV19 and TRBJ1-1; 7 positions agree with TRBD1. This CDR3 has 14 residues. V shed 7 bases and J 1 base; nucleotides not matched to a gene: 6. Germline V CDR1 and CDR2: LNHDA, SQIVND (reference sequence). The DNA for the CDR3 is TGTGCCAGTACCCGGGGACAGACGAACACTGAAGCTTTCTTT. This translates into CASTRGQTNTEAFF.

This clonotype occurred a few times. The CDR3: CATSRGRDNSYEQYF. In DNA, the CDR3 is TGTGCCACCAGCAGAGGTAGGGACAACTCCTACGAGCAGTACTTC. The chain combines TRBV15 with TRBJ2-7; D is perhaps TRBD1 (6 bases). This CDR3 region has 15 residues. V was shortened by 1 base and J by 0 bases, with 10 bases between the two germline ends. The germline V gene has CDR1 LNHNV and CDR2 YYDKDF (reference sequence).

The genes are TRBV11-2 and TRBJ2-1; a weak D match, TRBD2 (5 bases). The length of the CDR3 is 12 residues. Germline lookup yields CDR1 SGHAT and CDR2 FQNNGV. V lost 3 bases to trimming and J lost 8 bases, with 8 bases between them. As DNA, the CDR3 is TGTGCCAGCAGCTTGGAGGTCGATGAGCAGTTCTTC. This codes for CASSLEVDEQFF.

The chain carries TRBV2 and TRBJ2-7; weak D call: TRBD1 (6 bases). Between the trimmed V and J ends, which lost 6 bases and 2 bases, there was a span of 14 bases. The V gene's germline CDR1 is SNHLY and CDR2 FYNNEI. The CDR3 totals 14 residues. CDR3 amino acids: CASRTRGVTYEQYF. CDR3 in DNA: TGTGCCAGCAGAACCAGGGGAGTCACCTACGAGCAGTACTTC.

The V and J genes are TRBV2 and TRBJ2-7; no clear D. The CDR3 is 11 amino acids. Germline V gene lookup returns CDR1 SNHLY and CDR2 FYNNEI. The V end lost 4 bases, the J end lost 7 bases, and 8 bases lay between the germline ends. CDR3 sequence reads: CASSAKREQYF. For the CDR3, the DNA is TGTGCCAGCAGTGCAAAGAGGGAGCAGTACTTC.

Concerning this clonotype: With a much larger clone just one base away, this may be a read error. The chain joins TRBV12-3 or TRBV12-4 to TRBJ2-3; the D gene is possibly TRBD1 (5 bases). The ends were cut back, 3 bases at V and 2 bases at J, with 12 bases in the middle. This CDR3 is 15 amino acids long. CDR3 nucleotide sequence: TGTGCCAGCAGTTTGCTCCCAGGGTCCACAGATACGCAGTATTTT. It specifies CASSLLPGSTDTQYF.

The gene calls are TRBV6-1 and TRBJ1-1; D gene ambiguous. Trimming removed 6 bases from V and 1 base from J, with 12 bases in between. Germline assignment: CDR1 MNHNS and CDR2 SASEGT. CDR3 length: 14 amino acids. The CDR3 DNA reads as TGTGCCAGCAGAGTAACCGGGTCGAACACTGAAGCTTTCTTT. Translated, it gives CASRVTGSNTEAFF.

V is TRBV2 and J is TRBJ2-1; 7 nucleotides agree with TRBD1. V lost 0 bases and J lost 10; bases outside the gene matches: 6. The CDR3 length is 14 residues. The germline CDR1 and CDR2 sequences are SNHLY and FYNNEI. Written as DNA, the CDR3 is TGTGCCAGCAGTGAAGCGCGTAGGGGGCACGAGCAGTTCTTC. This gives the protein CASSEARRGHEQFF.